The following is a TCR beta chain sequence with its context. These data belong to a study of T cell responses to AZD1222 COVID-19 vaccine. Assay: immunoSEQ multiplex PCR; the TCRdb copy retains only in-frame clones and omits some. The table records roughly 200,000 clones, around 92% of them present only once. From germline, CDR1 is LNHDA and CDR2 SQIVND (reference sequence). The CDR3 length is 13 residues. The V and J ends lost 7 bases and 4 bases respectively, with 11 bases between them. The chain is built from TRBV19 and TRBJ1-3, with D unclear. This clonotype was obtained from an adult in good health. The sequencing here drew on peripheral blood, taken on day 0 of AZD1222 vaccination. The CDR3: CASKREPGNTIYF. The CDR3 nucleotides are TGTGCCAGTAAGAGGGAACCCGGAAACACCATATATTTT.